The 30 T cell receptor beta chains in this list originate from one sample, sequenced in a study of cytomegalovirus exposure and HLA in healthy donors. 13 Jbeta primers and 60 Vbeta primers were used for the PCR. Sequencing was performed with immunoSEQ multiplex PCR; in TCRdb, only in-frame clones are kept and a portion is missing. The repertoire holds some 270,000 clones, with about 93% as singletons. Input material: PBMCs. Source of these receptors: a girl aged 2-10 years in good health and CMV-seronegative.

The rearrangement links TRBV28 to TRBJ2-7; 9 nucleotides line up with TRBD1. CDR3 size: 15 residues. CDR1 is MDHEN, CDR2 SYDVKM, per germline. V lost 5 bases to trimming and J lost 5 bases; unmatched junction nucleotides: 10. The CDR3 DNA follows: TGTGCCAGCAGTGAAACCTCCGGGACAGGGCACGAGCAGTACTTC. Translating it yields CASSETSGTGHEQYF.

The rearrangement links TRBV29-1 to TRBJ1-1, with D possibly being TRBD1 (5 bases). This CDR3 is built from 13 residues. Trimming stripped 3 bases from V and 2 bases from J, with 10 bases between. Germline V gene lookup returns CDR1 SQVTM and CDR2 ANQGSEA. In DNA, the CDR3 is TGCAGCGTTGATTGGGGGGAAAACACTGAAGCTTTCTTT. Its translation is CSVDWGENTEAFF.

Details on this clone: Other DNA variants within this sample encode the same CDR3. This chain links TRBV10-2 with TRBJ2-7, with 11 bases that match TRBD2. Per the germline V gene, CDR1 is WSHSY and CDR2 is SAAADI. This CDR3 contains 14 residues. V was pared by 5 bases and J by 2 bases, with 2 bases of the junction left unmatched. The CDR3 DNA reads TGCGCCAGCAGTTTACTAGCGGGGGCCTACGAGCAGTACTTC. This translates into CASSLLAGAYEQYF.

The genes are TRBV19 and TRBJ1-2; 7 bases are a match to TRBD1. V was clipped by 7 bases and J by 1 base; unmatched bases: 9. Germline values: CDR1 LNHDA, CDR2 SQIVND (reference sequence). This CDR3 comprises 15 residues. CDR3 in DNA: TGTGCCAGTACCCCAGGGGGTCCGTTTAACTATGGCTACACCTTC. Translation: CASTPGGPFNYGYTF.

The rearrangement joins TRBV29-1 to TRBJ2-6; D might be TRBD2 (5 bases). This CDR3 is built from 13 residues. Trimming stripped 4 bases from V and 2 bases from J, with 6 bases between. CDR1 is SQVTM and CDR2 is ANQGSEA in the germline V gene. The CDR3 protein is CSVGGAGANVLTF. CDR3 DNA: TGCAGCGTTGGGGGAGCTGGGGCCAACGTCCTGACTTTC.

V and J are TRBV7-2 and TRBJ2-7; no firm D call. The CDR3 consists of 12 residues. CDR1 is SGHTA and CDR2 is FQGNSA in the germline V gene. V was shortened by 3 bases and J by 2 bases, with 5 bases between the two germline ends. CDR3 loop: CASSFGPYEQYF. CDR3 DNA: TGTGCCAGCAGCTTCGGTCCCTACGAGCAGTACTTC.

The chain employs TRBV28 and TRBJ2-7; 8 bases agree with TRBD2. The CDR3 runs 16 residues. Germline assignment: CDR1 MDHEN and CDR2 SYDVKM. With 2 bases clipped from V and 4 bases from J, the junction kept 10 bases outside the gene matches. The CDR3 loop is CASSLEASGGTYEQYF. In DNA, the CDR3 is TGTGCCAGCAGTTTAGAGGCAAGCGGGGGAACGTACGAGCAGTACTTC. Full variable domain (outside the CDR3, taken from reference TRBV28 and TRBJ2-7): DVKVTQSSRYLVKRTGEKVFLECVQDMDHENMFWYRQDPGLGLRLIYFSYDVKMKEKGDIPEGYSVSREKKERFSLILESASTNQTSMYLCASSLEASGGTYEQYFGPGTRLTVT.

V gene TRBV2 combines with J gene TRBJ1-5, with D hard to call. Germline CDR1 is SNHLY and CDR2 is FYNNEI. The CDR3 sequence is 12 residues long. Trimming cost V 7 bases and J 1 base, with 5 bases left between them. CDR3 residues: CASKRSNQPQHF. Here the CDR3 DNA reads TGTGCCAGCAAGAGAAGCAATCAGCCCCAGCATTTT.

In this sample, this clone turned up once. The CDR3 nucleotides are TGTGCCATCAGTGAGACTTCAGACAGGGGAAAAGCTTTCTTT. Its protein is CAISETSDRGKAFF. The chain uses TRBV10-3 and TRBJ1-1; 8 bases are a match to TRBD1. V gave up 2 bases and J gave up 9 bases; unmatched junction bases: 8. Germline V gives CDR1 ENHRY, CDR2 SYGVKD. The CDR3 is 14 residues long.

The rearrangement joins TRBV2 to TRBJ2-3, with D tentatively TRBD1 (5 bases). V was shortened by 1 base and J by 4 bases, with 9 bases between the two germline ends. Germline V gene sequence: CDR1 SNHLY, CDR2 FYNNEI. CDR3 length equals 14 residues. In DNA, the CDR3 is TGTGCCAGCAGTGAAGTAAGGGGCCCAGATACGCAGTATTTT. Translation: CASSEVRGPDTQYF.

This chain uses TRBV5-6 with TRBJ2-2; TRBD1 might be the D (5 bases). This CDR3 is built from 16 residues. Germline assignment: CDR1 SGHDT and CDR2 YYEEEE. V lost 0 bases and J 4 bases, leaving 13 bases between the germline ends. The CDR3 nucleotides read TGTGCCAGCAGCTTGGTCCCAGGGTTGGGCACCGGGGAGCTGTTTTTT. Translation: CASSLVPGLGTGELFF.

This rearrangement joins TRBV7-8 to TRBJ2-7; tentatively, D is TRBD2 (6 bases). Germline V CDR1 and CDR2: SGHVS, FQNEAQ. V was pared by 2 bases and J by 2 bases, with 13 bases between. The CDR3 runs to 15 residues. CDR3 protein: CASSLFAGPTYEQYF. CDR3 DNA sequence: TGTGCCAGCAGCTTATTCGCGGGACCCACCTACGAGCAGTACTTC.

The CDR3 region has the DNA TGTGCCAGCAGTTGGAGGGACGGCAGTGGCTACACCTTC. Its protein is CASSWRDGSGYTF. J is TRBJ1-2 and V is TRBV6-5; D is perhaps TRBD1 (5 bases). In germline, CDR1 is MNHEY, CDR2 SVGAGI. Trimming left V 4 bases short and J 7 bases short, with 13 bases between. The CDR3 runs to 13 residues.

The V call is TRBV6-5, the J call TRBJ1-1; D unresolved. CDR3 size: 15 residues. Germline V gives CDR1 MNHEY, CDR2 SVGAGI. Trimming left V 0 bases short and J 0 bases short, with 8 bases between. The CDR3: CASSYSPGLNTEAFF. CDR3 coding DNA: TGTGCCAGCAGTTACTCGCCGGGTTTGAACACTGAAGCTTTCTTT.

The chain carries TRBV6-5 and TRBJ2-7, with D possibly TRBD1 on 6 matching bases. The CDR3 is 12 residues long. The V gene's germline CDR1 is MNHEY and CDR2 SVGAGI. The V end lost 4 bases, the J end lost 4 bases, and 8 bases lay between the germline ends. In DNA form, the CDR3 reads TGTGCCAGCAGTTTGGACAGTTACGAGCAGTACTTC. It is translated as CASSLDSYEQYF.

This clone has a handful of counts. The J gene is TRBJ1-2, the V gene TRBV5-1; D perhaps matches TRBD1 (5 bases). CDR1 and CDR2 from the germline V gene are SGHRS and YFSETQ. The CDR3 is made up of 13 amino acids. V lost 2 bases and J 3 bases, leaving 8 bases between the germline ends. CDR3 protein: CASSFGTDYGYTF. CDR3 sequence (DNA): TGCGCCAGCAGCTTTGGGACTGACTATGGCTACACCTTC. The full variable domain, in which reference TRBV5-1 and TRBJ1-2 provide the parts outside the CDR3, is KAGVTQTPRYLIKTRGQQVTLSCSPISGHRSVSWYQQTPGQGLQFLFEYFSETQRNKGNFPGRFSGRQFSNSRSEMNVSTLELGDSALYLCASSFGTDYGYTFGSGTRLTVV.

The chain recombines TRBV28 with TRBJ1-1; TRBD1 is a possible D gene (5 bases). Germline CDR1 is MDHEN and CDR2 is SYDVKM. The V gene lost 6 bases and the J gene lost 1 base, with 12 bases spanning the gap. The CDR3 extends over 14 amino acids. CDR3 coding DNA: TGTGCCAGCAGCCCGAGGGGAGGGAACACTGAAGCTTTCTTT. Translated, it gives CASSPRGGNTEAFF.

The CDR3 region has the DNA TGTGCCAGCAGCCCCTGGAGGGCCGATGAGCAGTTCTTC. Residues: CASSPWRADEQFF. The chain links TRBV13 to TRBJ2-1; maybe TRBD2 (6 bases). V lost 5 bases and J lost 8, with 13 bases in between. Germline loops: CDR1 PRHDT, CDR2 FYEKMQ (reference sequence). The CDR3 contains 13 residues.

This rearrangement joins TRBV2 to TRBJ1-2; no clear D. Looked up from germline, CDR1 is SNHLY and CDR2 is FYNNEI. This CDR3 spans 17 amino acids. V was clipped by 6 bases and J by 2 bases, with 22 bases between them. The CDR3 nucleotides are TGTGCCAGCAGAGTTCGGAGCCGCGGGGAATTAAACTATGGCTACACCTTC. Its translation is CASRVRSRGELNYGYTF.

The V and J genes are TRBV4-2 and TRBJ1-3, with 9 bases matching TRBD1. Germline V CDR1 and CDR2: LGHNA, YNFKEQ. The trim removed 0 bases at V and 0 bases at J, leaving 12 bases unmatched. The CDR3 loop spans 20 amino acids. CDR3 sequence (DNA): TGTGCCAGCAGCCAAGATACGGGACAGGGAGTCCCCTACTCTGGAAACACCATATATTTT. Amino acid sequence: CASSQDTGQGVPYSGNTIYF.

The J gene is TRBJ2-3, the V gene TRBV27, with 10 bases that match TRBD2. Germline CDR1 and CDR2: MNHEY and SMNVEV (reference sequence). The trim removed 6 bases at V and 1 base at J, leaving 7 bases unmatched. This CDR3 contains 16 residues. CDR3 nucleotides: TGTGCCAGCAGCCCCGGGACTAGCGTCCGCACAGATACGCAGTATTTT. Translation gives CASSPGTSVRTDTQYF.

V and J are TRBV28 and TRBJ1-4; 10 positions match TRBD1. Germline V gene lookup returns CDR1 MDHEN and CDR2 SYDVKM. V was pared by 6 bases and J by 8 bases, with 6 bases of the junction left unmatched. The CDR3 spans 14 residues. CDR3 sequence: CASRRQGAREKLFF. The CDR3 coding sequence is TGTGCCAGCAGACGACAGGGGGCAAGGGAAAAACTGTTTTTT.

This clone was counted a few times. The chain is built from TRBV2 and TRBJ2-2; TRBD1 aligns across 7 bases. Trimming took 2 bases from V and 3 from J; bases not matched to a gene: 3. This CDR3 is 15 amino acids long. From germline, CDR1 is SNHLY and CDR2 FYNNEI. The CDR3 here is CASSEQGDDTGELFF. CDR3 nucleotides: TGTGCCAGCAGTGAACAGGGGGACGACACCGGGGAGCTGTTTTTT.

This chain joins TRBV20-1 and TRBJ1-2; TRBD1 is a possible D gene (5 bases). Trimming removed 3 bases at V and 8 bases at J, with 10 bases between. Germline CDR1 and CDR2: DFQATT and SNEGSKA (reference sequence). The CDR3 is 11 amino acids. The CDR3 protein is CSARAGRGYTF. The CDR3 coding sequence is TGCAGTGCTAGGGCAGGGCGCGGCTACACCTTC.

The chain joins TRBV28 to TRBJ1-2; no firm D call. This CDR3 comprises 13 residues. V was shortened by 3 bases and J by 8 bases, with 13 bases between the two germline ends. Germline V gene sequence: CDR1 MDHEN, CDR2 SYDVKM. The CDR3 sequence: CASSFVQWSGYTF. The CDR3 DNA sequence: TGTGCCAGCAGTTTCGTCCAATGGAGCGGCTACACCTTC.

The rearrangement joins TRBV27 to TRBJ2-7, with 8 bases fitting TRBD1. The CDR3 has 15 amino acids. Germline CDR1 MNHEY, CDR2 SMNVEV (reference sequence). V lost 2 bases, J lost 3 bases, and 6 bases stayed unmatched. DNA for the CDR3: TGTGCCAGCAGTTTAGGAGGACAGGGCATCTACGAGCAGTACTTC. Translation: CASSLGGQGIYEQYF.

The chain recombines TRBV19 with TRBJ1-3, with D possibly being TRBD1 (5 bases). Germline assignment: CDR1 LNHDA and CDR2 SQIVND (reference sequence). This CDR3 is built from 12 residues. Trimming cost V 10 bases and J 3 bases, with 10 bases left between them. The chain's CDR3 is CATQGGGNTIYF. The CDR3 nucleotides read TGTGCCACCCAGGGTGGTGGAAACACCATATATTTT.

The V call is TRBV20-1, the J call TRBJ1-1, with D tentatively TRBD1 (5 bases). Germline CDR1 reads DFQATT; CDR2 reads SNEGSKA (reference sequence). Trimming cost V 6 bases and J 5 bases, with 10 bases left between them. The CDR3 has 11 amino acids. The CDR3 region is CSATRVTEAFF. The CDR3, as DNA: TGCAGTGCCACCAGGGTTACTGAAGCTTTCTTT.

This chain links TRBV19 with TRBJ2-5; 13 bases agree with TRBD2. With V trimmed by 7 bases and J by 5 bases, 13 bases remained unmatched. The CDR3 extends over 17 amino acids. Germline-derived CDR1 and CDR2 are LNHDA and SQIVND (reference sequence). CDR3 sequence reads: CASTGTSGTGPHETQYF. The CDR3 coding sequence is TGTGCCAGTACCGGGACTAGCGGGACCGGGCCCCACGAGACCCAGTACTTC.

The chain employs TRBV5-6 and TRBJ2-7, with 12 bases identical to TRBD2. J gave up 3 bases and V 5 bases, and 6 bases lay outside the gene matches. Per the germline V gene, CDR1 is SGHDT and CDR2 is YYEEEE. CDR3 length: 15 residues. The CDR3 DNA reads TGTGCCAGCAGATACGGACTAGCGGGAATCTACGAGCAGTACTTC. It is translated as CASRYGLAGIYEQYF.